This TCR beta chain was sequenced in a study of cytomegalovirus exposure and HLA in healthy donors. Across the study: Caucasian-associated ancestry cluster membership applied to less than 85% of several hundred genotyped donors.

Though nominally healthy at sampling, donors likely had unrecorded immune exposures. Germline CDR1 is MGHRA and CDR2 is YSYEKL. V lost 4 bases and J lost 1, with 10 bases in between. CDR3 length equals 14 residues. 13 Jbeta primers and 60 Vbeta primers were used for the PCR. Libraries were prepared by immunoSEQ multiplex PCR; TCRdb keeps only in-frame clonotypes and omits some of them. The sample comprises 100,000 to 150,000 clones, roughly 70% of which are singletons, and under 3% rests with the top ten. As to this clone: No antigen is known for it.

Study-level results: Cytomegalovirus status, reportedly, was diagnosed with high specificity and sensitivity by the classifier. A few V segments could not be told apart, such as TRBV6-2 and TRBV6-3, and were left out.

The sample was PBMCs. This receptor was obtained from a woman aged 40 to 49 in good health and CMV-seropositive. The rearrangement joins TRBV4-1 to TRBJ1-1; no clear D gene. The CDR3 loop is CASSRVPGNTEAFF. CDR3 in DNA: TGCGCCAGCAGCCGAGTACCCGGGAACACTGAAGCTTTCTTT.